The 15 T cell receptor beta chains below all came from one sample that was sequenced in a study of T cells in localized non-small cell lung cancer. Sequencing used immunoSEQ multiplex PCR; TCRdb keeps in-frame clones, though not all of them. Counted here are about 1,800 clones, 25% to 30% occurring once; the ten biggest clones make up around 15%. The sample consisted of lung tumor tissue, taken before any cancer treatment. These receptors all come from a woman between 35 and 75 years old with stage I lung adenocarcinoma.

This clone was picked up a small number of times. This chain links TRBV6-8 with TRBJ1-2, with D possibly matching TRBD1 (6 bases). Trimming took 7 bases from V and 8 from J, leaving 14 bases between them. Germline CDR1 is MNHGY and CDR2 is SAAAGT. This CDR3 region has 12 residues. This chain's CDR3 is CASNRVGKGYTF. The CDR3, as DNA: TGTGCCAGCAACAGGGTTGGTAAGGGCTACACCTTC.

The chain joins TRBV9 to TRBJ1-2, with TRBD1 as a possible D gene (5 bases). CDR1 and CDR2 (germline): SGDLS, YYNGEE. The V gene lost 5 bases and the J gene lost 2 bases, with 16 bases spanning the gap. This CDR3 has 15 residues. The CDR3 bases are TGTGCCAGCAGTGCCGACAGCGGGGCCAACTATGGCTACACCTTC. Amino acids: CASSADSGANYGYTF.

This clone occurred a few times. This chain connects TRBV6-8 to TRBJ1-1; 8 nucleotides align to TRBD1. This CDR3 contains 15 residues. Trimming at V came to 0 bases and at J to 4 bases, leaving 4 bases not matched to a gene. Germline CDR1 is MNHGY and CDR2 is SAAAGT. The chain's CDR3 is CASSYSRGLTTEAFF. CDR3 coding DNA: TGTGCCAGCAGTTACTCCAGGGGGCTCACCACTGAAGCTTTCTTT.

Relative to its sample, this clone is hyperexpanded. This chain connects TRBV14 to TRBJ1-1, with D perhaps matching TRBD1 (5 bases). The V gene lost 1 base and the J gene lost 4 bases, with 10 bases spanning the gap. Germline loops: CDR1 SGHDN, CDR2 FVKESK. This CDR3 is built from 14 residues. Written as DNA, the CDR3 is TGTGCCAGCAGCCAAGGGGGGGTCGGCACTGAAGCTTTCTTT. This gives the protein CASSQGGVGTEAFF.

The rearrangement links TRBV2 to TRBJ2-7; D is ambiguous. Germline V lookup: CDR1 SNHLY, CDR2 FYNNEI. With 6 bases removed from V and 0 bases from J, the gap between germline ends came to 6 bases. The length of the CDR3 is 12 residues. CDR3 nucleotide sequence: TGTGCCAGCAGGAAAGACTCCTACGAGCAGTACTTC. Translated, it gives CASRKDSYEQYF.

The chain is built from TRBV16 and TRBJ1-3; D call uncertain. CDR3 length: 12 amino acids. The germline CDR1 and CDR2 sequences are KGHSY and FQNENV. V was trimmed by 5 bases and J by 3 bases, leaving 5 bases between them. CDR3 in DNA: TGTGCCAGCAGCTCCATTGGAAACACCATATATTTT. Residues: CASSSIGNTIYF. Using reference TRBV16 and TRBJ1-3 for the parts outside the CDR3, the full variable domain is GEEVAQTPKHLVRGEGQKAKLYCAPIKGHSYVFWYQQVLKNEFKFLISFQNENVFDETGMPKERFSAKCLPNSPCSLEIQATKLEDSAVYFCASSSIGNTIYFGEGSWLTVV.

This chain links TRBV18 with TRBJ1-1, with D hard to call. The germline V gene has CDR1 KGHSH and CDR2 LQKENI. V gave up 2 bases and J gave up 5 bases, with 12 bases separating them. The CDR3 is 14 residues long. The CDR3, as DNA: TGTGCCAGCTCACCAAGGGCGAGAGATACTGAAGCTTTCTTT. Amino acid sequence: CASSPRARDTEAFF.

The chain combines TRBV30 with TRBJ1-5; TRBD1 might be the D (5 bases). V shed 5 bases and J shed 4 bases, with 15 bases lying between them. Germline CDR1 reads GTSNPN; CDR2 reads SVGIG (reference sequence). The CDR3 length is 14 residues. The CDR3 DNA follows: TGTGCCTGGGGGACCTTTGGAGGTAATCAGCCCCAGCATTTT. Protein sequence: CAWGTFGGNQPQHF.

The chain has TRBV30 and TRBJ2-5, with unresolved D. Between the trimmed V and J ends, which lost 2 bases and 3 bases, there was a span of 10 bases. The germline V gene encodes CDR1 GTSNPN and CDR2 SVGIG (reference sequence). The CDR3 totals 13 residues. The CDR3 reads CAWSPACEETQYF. CDR3 bases: TGTGCCTGGAGTCCCGCATGCGAAGAGACCCAGTACTTC.

For the CDR3, the DNA is TGTGCCACCTTGAATCCCCTCATTTACGAGCAGTACTTC. Its translation: CATLNPLIYEQYF. The chain links TRBV19 to TRBJ2-7; D call uncertain. The germline gives CDR1 LNHDA, CDR2 SQIVND (reference sequence). The CDR3 has 13 residues. V dropped 10 bases and J dropped 4 bases, with 17 bases sitting between them.

This clone is labeled medium-sized. The chain uses TRBV25-1 and TRBJ1-2, with 8 bases fitting TRBD1. Germline lookup yields CDR1 MGHDK and CDR2 SYGVNS. The CDR3 totals 14 residues. V was pared by 7 bases and J by 8 bases, with 12 bases of the junction left unmatched. The CDR3 spells CASMDTGTGEGYTF. The CDR3 DNA sequence: TGTGCCAGCATGGACACCGGGACAGGTGAAGGCTACACCTTC.

V and J are TRBV6-8 and TRBJ2-7; 7 nucleotides match TRBD2. The V segment lost 6 bases and the J segment 5 bases; nucleotides outside the gene matches: 7. The CDR3 covers 13 residues. Germline V lookup: CDR1 MNHGY, CDR2 SAAAGT. This chain's CDR3 is CASSRTGLNEQYF. CDR3 DNA sequence: TGTGCCAGCAGCCGGACGGGACTAAACGAGCAGTACTTC.

The rearrangement uses TRBV19 and TRBJ1-4; unclear D gene. The CDR3 is 16 amino acids. Looked up from germline, CDR1 is LNHDA and CDR2 is SQIVND (reference sequence). Trimming took off 9 bases at V and 8 bases at J, with 25 bases between the two ends. Written as DNA, the CDR3 is TGTGCCAGCGATTCGTTAAGACGGACTACGAAGGAAAAACTGTTTTTT. The encoded protein is CASDSLRRTTKEKLFF.

The chain joins TRBV4-1 to TRBJ2-2; 7 nucleotides line up with TRBD1. With 4 bases clipped from V and 0 bases from J, the junction kept 5 bases outside the gene matches. The CDR3 runs 16 residues. Germline V gene lookup returns CDR1 MGHRA and CDR2 YSYEKL. CDR3 in amino acids: CASSLYGQANTGELFF. CDR3 DNA: TGCGCCAGCAGCCTGTATGGACAGGCGAACACCGGGGAGCTGTTTTTT.

This chain links TRBV19 with TRBJ2-5, with 7 bases aligning to TRBD2. The germline gives CDR1 LNHDA, CDR2 SQIVND (reference sequence). This CDR3 comprises 15 residues. V trimming: 3 bases; J trimming: 4 bases; junction bases outside the gene matches: 8. CDR3 in amino acids: CASSMGGGSAETQYF. Written as DNA, the CDR3 is TGTGCCAGTAGTATGGGCGGGGGTTCGGCAGAGACCCAGTACTTC.